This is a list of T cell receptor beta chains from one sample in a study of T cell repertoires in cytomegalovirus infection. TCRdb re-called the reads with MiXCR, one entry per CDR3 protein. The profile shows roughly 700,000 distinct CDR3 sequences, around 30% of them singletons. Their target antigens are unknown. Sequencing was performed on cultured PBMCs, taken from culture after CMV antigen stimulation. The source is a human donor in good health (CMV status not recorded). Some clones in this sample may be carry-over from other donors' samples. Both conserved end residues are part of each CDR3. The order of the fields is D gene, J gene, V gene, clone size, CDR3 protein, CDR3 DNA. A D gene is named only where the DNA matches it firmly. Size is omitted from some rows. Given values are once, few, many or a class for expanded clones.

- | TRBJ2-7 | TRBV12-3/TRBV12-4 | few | CASRRTQSYEQYF | TGTGCCAGCAGGCGGACTCAAAGCTACGAGCAGTACTTC
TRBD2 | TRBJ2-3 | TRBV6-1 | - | CASRTGTSGLRDTQYF | TGTGCCAGCAGAACCGGGACTAGCGGGCTCCGGGATACGCAGTATTTT
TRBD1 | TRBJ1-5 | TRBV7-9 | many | CASSPGDRGDQPQHF | TGTGCCAGCAGCCCAGGGGACAGAGGGGATCAGCCCCAGCATTTT
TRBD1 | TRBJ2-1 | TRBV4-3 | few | CASSQAPGGDEQFF | TGCGCCAGCAGCCAAGCCCCAGGGGGCGATGAGCAGTTCTTC
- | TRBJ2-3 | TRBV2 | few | CASRSAFSSTDTQYF | TGTGCCAGCAGATCGGCATTTTCTAGCACAGATACGCAGTATTTT
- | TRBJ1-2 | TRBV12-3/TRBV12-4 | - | CASRGNGYTF | TGTGCCAGCAGAGGGAATGGCTACACCTTC
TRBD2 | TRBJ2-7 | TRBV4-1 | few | CASIRSCGLAGATSLEQYF | TGCGCCAGCATCCGTTCGTGCGGACTAGCGGGAGCCACTTCTCTCGAGCAGTACTTC
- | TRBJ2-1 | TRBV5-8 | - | CASSLLGPGAHEQFF | TGTGCCAGCAGTCTCCTAGGCCCTGGGGCCCATGAGCAGTTCTTC
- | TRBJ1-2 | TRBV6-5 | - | CASSYSRIRAGYYGYTF | TGTGCCAGCAGTTACTCTCGAATAAGGGCAGGGTACTATGGCTACACCTTC
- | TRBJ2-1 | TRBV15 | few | CATSTRQLNEQFF | TGTGCCACCAGCACCCGACAGCTCAATGAGCAGTTCTTC
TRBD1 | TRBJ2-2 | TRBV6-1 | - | CAIWDRGNTGELFF | TGTGCCATCTGGGACAGGGGGAACACCGGGGAGCTGTTTTTT
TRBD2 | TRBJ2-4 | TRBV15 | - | CATSTYSGRGDIQYF | TGTGCCACCAGCACCTATAGCGGGAGGGGCGACATTCAGTACTTC
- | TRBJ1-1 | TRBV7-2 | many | CASSLDTVNTEAFF | TGTGCCAGCAGCTTAGATACGGTTAACACTGAAGCTTTCTTT
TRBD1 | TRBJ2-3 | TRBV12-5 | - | CASGFRAGTTGDTQYF | TGTGCTAGTGGTTTCAGGGCAGGGACGACAGGGGATACGCAGTATTTT
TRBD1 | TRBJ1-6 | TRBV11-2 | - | CASSFSGTDNSPLHF | TGTGCCAGCAGCTTTTCCGGGACAGATAATTCACCCCTCCACTTT
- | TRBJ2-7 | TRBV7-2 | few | CASSSAGWYEQYF | TGTGCCAGCAGCTCGGCTGGGTGGTACGAGCAGTACTTC
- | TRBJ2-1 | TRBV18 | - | CASSLMVGEQFF | TGTGCCAGCTCACTGATGGTGGGTGAGCAGTTCTTC
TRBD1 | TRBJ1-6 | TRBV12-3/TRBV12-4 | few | CASRRAGGGEGANSPLHF | TGTGCCAGCAGAAGGGCAGGAGGGGGGGAGGGGGCGAATTCACCCCTCCACTTT
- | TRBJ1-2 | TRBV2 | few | CASRGGGDGYTF | TGTGCCAGCAGAGGCGGGGGGGATGGCTACACCTTC
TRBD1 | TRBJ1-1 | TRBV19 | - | CASTGTGRFTEAFF | TGTGCCAGTACCGGGACAGGGAGGTTCACTGAAGCTTTCTTT
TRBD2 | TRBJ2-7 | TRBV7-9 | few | CASSLATSGRYEQYF | TGTGCCAGCAGCTTAGCGACTAGCGGCCGCTACGAGCAGTACTTC
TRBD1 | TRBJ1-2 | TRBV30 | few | CACPDREGGYTF | TGTGCCTGCCCAGACAGGGAGGGCGGCTACACCTTC
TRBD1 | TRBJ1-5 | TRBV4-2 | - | CASSQEQGRDQPQHF | TGTGCCAGCAGCCAAGAACAGGGGAGGGATCAGCCCCAGCATTTT
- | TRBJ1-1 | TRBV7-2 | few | CASSPRQIPNTEAFF | TGTGCCAGCAGCCCCAGACAGATACCGAACACTGAAGCTTTCTTT
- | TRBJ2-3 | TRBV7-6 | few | CASGRTFSTDTQYF | TGTGCCAGCGGGAGGACATTTAGCACAGATACGCAGTATTTT
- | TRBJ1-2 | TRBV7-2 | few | CASSFERSGYTF | TGTGCCAGCAGCTTTGAACGGTCCGGCTACACCTTC
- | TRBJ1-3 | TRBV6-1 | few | CASSETGFGNTIYF | TGTGCCAGCAGTGAGACAGGCTTTGGAAACACCATATATTTT
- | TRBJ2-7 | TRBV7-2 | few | CASSSSPTRYEQYF | TGTGCCAGCAGCTCTTCTCCTACTCGATACGAGCAGTACTTC
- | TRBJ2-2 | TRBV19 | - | CASGSRNTGELFF | TGTGCCAGTGGGAGTAGGAACACCGGGGAGCTGTTTTTT
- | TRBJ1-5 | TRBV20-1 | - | CSASWGLQPQHF | TGCAGTGCTAGTTGGGGGTTGCAGCCCCAGCATTTT
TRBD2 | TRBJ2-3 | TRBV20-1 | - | CSASMREFADTQYF | TGCAGTGCTAGTATGCGGGAGTTCGCAGATACGCAGTATTTT
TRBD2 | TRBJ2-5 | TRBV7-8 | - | CASSLIPSGASSETQYF | TGTGCCAGCAGCTTAATTCCTAGCGGGGCGTCAAGCGAGACCCAGTACTTC
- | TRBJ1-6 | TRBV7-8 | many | CASSVRDTHHF | TGTGCCAGCAGCGTCCGGGACACACACCACTTT
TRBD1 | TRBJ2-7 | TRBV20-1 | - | CSAPRGTGLDEQYF | TGCAGTGCTCCACGGGGGACAGGGTTGGACGAGCAGTACTTC
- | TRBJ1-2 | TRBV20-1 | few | CSARSDYGYTF | TGCAGTGCTCGGTCGGACTATGGCTACACCTTC
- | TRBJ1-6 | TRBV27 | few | CASSLSYRVGTPLHF | TGTGCCAGCAGTTTATCATACAGGGTCGGGACACCCCTCCACTTT
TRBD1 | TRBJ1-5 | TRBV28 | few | CASSFWDRAYSNQPQHF | TGTGCCAGCAGTTTCTGGGACAGGGCCTATAGCAATCAGCCCCAGCATTTT
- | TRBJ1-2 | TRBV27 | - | CASSFTQGYGYTF | TGTGCCAGCAGTTTTACCCAGGGCTATGGCTACACCTTC
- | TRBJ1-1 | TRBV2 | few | CASSGGGGTEAFF | TGTGCCAGCAGTGGAGGGGGGGGCACTGAAGCTTTCTTT
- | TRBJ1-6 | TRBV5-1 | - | CASSLGSGQNSPLHF | TGCGCCAGCAGCTTGGGTTCTGGACAAAATTCACCCCTCCACTTT
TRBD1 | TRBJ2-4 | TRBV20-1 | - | CSARSYRGPSQLAKNIQYF | TGCAGTGCTAGATCGTACAGGGGGCCCTCTCAACTAGCCAAAAACATTCAGTACTTC
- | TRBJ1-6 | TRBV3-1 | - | CASSPSVQTYNSPLHF | TGTGCCAGCAGCCCTTCGGTCCAGACCTATAATTCACCCCTCCACTTT
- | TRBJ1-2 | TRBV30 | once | CAWSASGGGGYTF | TGTGCCTGGAGTGCCAGTGGGGGTGGGGGCTACACCTTC
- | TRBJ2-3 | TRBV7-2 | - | CASSLGPGWEDTRYF | TGTGCCAGCAGCTTAGGGCCAGGGTGGGAAGATACGCGGTATTTT
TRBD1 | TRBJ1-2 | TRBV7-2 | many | CASSLVPGQLYGYTF | TGTGCCAGCAGCTTAGTCCCGGGACAGCTCTATGGCTACACCTTC
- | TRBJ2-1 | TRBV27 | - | CASREDSSYNEQFF | TGTGCCAGCAGGGAGGACAGCTCCTACAATGAGCAGTTCTTC
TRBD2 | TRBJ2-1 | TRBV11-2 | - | CASSQYSGTTNEQFF | TGTGCCAGCAGCCAATATTCCGGGACTACCAATGAGCAGTTCTTC
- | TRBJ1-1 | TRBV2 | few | CASRGIYTEAFF | TGTGCCAGCAGGGGGATTTACACTGAAGCTTTCTTT
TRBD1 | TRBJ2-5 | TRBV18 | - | CASSPDRAPGAQYF | TGTGCCAGCTCACCCGACAGGGCGCCTGGGGCCCAGTACTTC
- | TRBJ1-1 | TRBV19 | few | CASRPLDSLGNTEAFF | TGTGCCAGTAGGCCCCTCGACAGCTTGGGGAACACTGAAGCTTTCTTT
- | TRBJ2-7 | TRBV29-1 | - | CSVEVVIGSYEQYF | TGCAGCGTTGAAGTAGTCATAGGGTCCTACGAGCAGTACTTC
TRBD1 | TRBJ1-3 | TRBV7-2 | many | CASSGTAGNTIYF | TGTGCCAGCAGCGGGACAGCTGGAAACACCATATATTTT
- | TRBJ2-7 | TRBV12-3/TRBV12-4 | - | CASSLRDIYEQYF | TGTGCCAGCAGTCTCAGGGACATCTACGAGCAGTACTTC
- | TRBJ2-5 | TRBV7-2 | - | CASTPGWQETQYF | TGTGCCAGCACCCCCGGGTGGCAAGAGACCCAGTACTTC
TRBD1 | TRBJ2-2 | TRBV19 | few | CASSIGTGGNTGELFF | TGTGCCAGTAGTATTGGGACAGGGGGGAACACCGGGGAGCTGTTTTTT
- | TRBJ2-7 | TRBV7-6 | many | CASSLDRSSYEQYF | TGTGCCAGCAGCTTAGACAGATCCTCCTACGAGCAGTACTTC
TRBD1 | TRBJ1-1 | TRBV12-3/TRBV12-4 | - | CASSSDREGTEAFF | TGTGCCAGCAGTTCAGACAGGGAAGGCACTGAAGCTTTCTTT